Listed here are 12 T cell receptor beta chains from one sample, sequenced in a study of response to subunit inactivated influenza vaccine. TCRdb redid the calling of the RT-PCR reads with MiXCR, one entry per CDR3 protein. The sample records roughly 290,000 distinct CDR3 sequences, around a fifth being singletons. Sample: PBMCs from blood, taken approximately 20 months after vaccination. These receptors were taken from a man between 50 and 75 years old who received an inactivated influenza vaccine.

The chain uses TRBV20-1 and TRBJ1-5, with a possible D match to TRBD1 (5 bases). Trimming stripped 1 base from V and 0 bases from J, with 7 bases between. Germline V CDR1 and CDR2: DFQATT, SNEGSKA (reference sequence). The CDR3 runs to 14 residues. The CDR3 sequence is CSARAGASNQPQHF. The CDR3 DNA sequence: TGCAGTGCTAGAGCCGGGGCTAGCAATCAGCCCCAGCATTTT.

This rearrangement joins TRBV4-1 to TRBJ2-6; either TRBD1 or TRBD2 may fit D (5 bases each). The CDR3 sequence is 20 residues long. Germline lookup yields CDR1 MGHRA and CDR2 YSYEKL. V was shortened by 3 bases and J by 4 bases, with 25 bases between the two germline ends. The CDR3 protein is CASSHVGLHGARTGANVLTF. The CDR3 DNA is TGCGCCAGCAGCCACGTTGGTCTTCACGGGGCCAGGACCGGGGCCAACGTCCTGACTTTC.

Regarding this clonotype: A much larger clone lies a single base off, so this may be a read error. The chain carries TRBV6-2 or TRBV6-3 and TRBJ1-5, with D possibly being TRBD1 (6 bases). The CDR3 contains 14 residues. CDR1 is MNHEY, CDR2 SVGEGT, per germline. Trimming left V 4 bases short and J 11 bases short, with 18 bases between. CDR3 sequence (DNA): TGTGCCAGCAGTTCCGTCGGGGGCAGGCAGGCCCAGCATTTT. Its translation is CASSSVGGRQAQHF.

This clonotype was picked up a small number of times. V usage is TRBV28 and J usage is TRBJ1-1, with D uncertain. Trimming pared 3 bases from V and 3 bases from J, leaving 11 bases between. This CDR3 is built from 14 residues. Germline V gives CDR1 MDHEN, CDR2 SYDVKM. The CDR3 DNA reads TGTGCCAGCAGTTTTTTGGGAAGCGACACTGAAGCTTTCTTT. It is translated as CASSFLGSDTEAFF.

J is TRBJ1-1 and V is TRBV6-2 or TRBV6-3, with 9 bases identical to TRBD1. From germline, CDR1 is MNHEY and CDR2 SVGEGT. The V and J ends lost 2 bases and 4 bases, in that order; junction bases with no gene match: 14. This CDR3 spans 18 amino acids. CDR3 in DNA: TGTGCCAGCAGTTACATTCGATCGACAGGGGGACTTGGCACTGAAGCTTTCTTT. Amino acid sequence: CASSYIRSTGGLGTEAFF.

The rearrangement uses TRBV4-1 and TRBJ1-1; a weak D match, TRBD1 (6 bases). Trimming removed 4 bases from V and 0 bases from J, with 15 bases in between. CDR3 length: 16 residues. CDR1 and CDR2 from the germline V gene are MGHRA and YSYEKL. DNA for the CDR3: TGCGCCAGCAGCCCCCGACAGGAGTCACTGAACACTGAAGCTTTCTTT. It codes for CASSPRQESLNTEAFF.

This chain joins TRBV6-1 and TRBJ1-2; 8 bases align to TRBD1. CDR3 size: 15 residues. J was trimmed by 4 bases and V by 2 bases; bases with no gene match: 6. Germline lookup yields CDR1 MNHNS and CDR2 SASEGT. CDR3 nucleotides: TGTGCCAGCAGTGAACAGGGGGCGCGATTCTATGGCTACACCTTC. Translated, it gives CASSEQGARFYGYTF.

This clonotype was counted between two and nine times. This chain links TRBV19 with TRBJ1-1, with 8 nucleotides matching TRBD1. This CDR3 is built from 14 residues. Trimming took 8 bases from V and 2 from J; bases not matched to a gene: 7. Germline CDR1 is LNHDA and CDR2 is SQIVND (reference sequence). CDR3 sequence reads: CASLPGQGNTEAFF. CDR3 bases: TGTGCCAGTCTACCCGGACAGGGAAACACTGAAGCTTTCTTT.

V and J are TRBV29-1 and TRBJ1-1, with a tentative D call TRBD1 (5 bases). CDR1 is SQVTM, CDR2 ANQGSEA, per germline. This CDR3 has 13 residues. The germline V and J ends were trimmed by 3 bases and 4 bases, with 12 bases remaining between them. Here the CDR3 reads CSVERGWSTEAFF. The DNA for the CDR3 is TGCAGCGTTGAGAGGGGATGGAGCACTGAAGCTTTCTTT.

Written as DNA, the CDR3 is TGCGCCAGCAGCTCACAGGACTCCCACACTGAAGCTTTCTTT. This translates into CASSSQDSHTEAFF. The chain uses TRBV4-1 and TRBJ1-1; TRBD1 might be the D (5 bases). V lost 5 bases to trimming and J lost 3 bases, with 13 bases between them. Germline-derived CDR1 and CDR2 are MGHRA and YSYEKL. There are 14 residues in the CDR3.

This clonotype was recorded a few times. CDR3 bases: TGCGCCAGCAGTGGGCCTACAACAGGGGGATATGGCTACACCTTC. Its translation is CASSGPTTGGYGYTF. The gene calls are TRBV5-1 and TRBJ1-2; 8 positions match TRBD1. There are 15 residues in the CDR3. Germline V gene data show CDR1 as SGHRS and CDR2 as YFSETQ. J was trimmed by 5 bases and V by 5 bases; bases with no gene match: 11.

The chain uses TRBV18 and TRBJ2-1, with 12 bases matching TRBD2. Germline V CDR1 and CDR2: KGHSH, LQKENI. V shed 1 base, J shed 0 bases, and the junction held 13 bases outside the gene matches. CDR3 length equals 21 residues. The CDR3 sequence is CASSPRPGLAGSRSSYNEQFF. The CDR3 bases are TGTGCCAGCTCACCACGGCCCGGACTAGCGGGGTCCCGGAGCTCCTACAATGAGCAGTTCTTC.